One and the same sample provided the 7 T cell receptor beta chains below, sequenced in a study of response to subunit inactivated influenza vaccine. TCRdb re-derived calls from the RT-PCR reads in MiXCR, one entry per CDR3 protein. The sample shows 150,000 to 200,000 distinct CDR3 sequences, more than 10% of them seen only once. This sample was also put to use in a study of T cells expressing NK-cell markers. This second report adds: For TCR beta, cDNA was produced by 5'RACE template switching with UMIs.

Specimen: CD8+ T cells sorted from PBMCs, collected about 12 days after vaccination. These receptors all stem from a man aged 45 to 65 who received an inactivated influenza vaccine.

This clonotype occurred a few times. This chain connects TRBV7-3 to TRBJ1-1, with a possible D match to TRBD1 (5 bases). Trimming removed 0 bases from V and 1 base from J, with 6 bases in between. The CDR3 length is 14 residues. Germline V gene data show CDR1 as SGHTA and CDR2 as FQGTGA. CDR3 protein: CASSLTGANTEAFF. In DNA, the CDR3 is TGTGCCAGCAGCTTAACAGGGGCGAACACTGAAGCTTTCTTT.

This chain uses TRBV28 with TRBJ2-7; weak D call: TRBD2 (6 bases). V lost 11 bases and J 1 base, leaving 24 bases between the germline ends. Germline loops: CDR1 MDHEN, CDR2 SYDVKM. CDR3 length: 16 residues. CDR3 bases: TGTGCCCCCAGGTCGTTTTGGTGGGCGGGGTCCTACGAGCAGTACTTC. It is translated as CAPRSFWWAGSYEQYF.

This clonotype appeared many times. CDR3 nucleotide sequence: TGTGCCAGCTTGCTAGCGGGGGATTACGAGCAGTACTTC. As protein: CASLLAGDYEQYF. The chain is built from TRBV28 and TRBJ2-7; 10 bases align to TRBD2. This CDR3 comprises 13 residues. V shed 8 bases, J shed 4 bases, and the junction held 5 bases outside the gene matches. The V gene's germline CDR1 is MDHEN and CDR2 SYDVKM. The entire variable domain, with the rest obtained from reference TRBV28 and TRBJ2-7, is as follows: DVKVTQSSRYLVKRTGEKVFLECVQDMDHENMFWYRQDPGLGLRLIYFSYDVKMKEKGDIPEGYSVSREKKERFSLILESASTNQTSMYLCASLLAGDYEQYFGPGTRLTVT.

CDR3 sequence reads: CASSQDFTTTKNIQYF. The CDR3 DNA reads TGCGCCAGCAGCCAAGATTTCACCACAACCAAAAACATTCAGTACTTC. The rearrangement uses TRBV4-3 and TRBJ2-4; D ambiguous. The germline V gene has CDR1 LGHNA and CDR2 YSLEER. The V end was cut by 0 bases, the J end by 2 bases, with 11 bases between. The length of the CDR3 is 16 residues.

The table lists this clonotype with many counts. The chain joins TRBV11-1 to TRBJ2-1; tentative D call: TRBD1 (6 bases). Germline loops: CDR1 SGHAT, CDR2 FQDESV (reference sequence). CDR3 length equals 14 residues. V was clipped by 4 bases and J by 2 bases, with 9 bases between them. CDR3 residues: CASSSRDTYNEQFF. The DNA of the CDR3 is TGTGCCAGCAGCTCACGGGACACCTACAATGAGCAGTTCTTC.

This chain links TRBV7-9 with TRBJ2-1, with a weak D call TRBD1 (5 bases). The ends were cut back, 1 base at V and 8 bases at J, with 15 bases in the middle. Germline V gene data show CDR1 as SEHNR and CDR2 as FQNEAQ (reference sequence). CDR3 length: 15 amino acids. This CDR3 reads CASSLGRGWPDEQFF. The CDR3, as DNA: TGTGCCAGCAGCTTAGGAAGGGGCTGGCCGGATGAGCAGTTCTTC.

This chain connects TRBV4-2 to TRBJ1-4; D remains ambiguous. Germline V lookup: CDR1 LGHNA, CDR2 YNFKEQ. This CDR3 is built from 18 residues. Trimming took off 0 bases at V and 0 bases at J, with 14 bases between the two ends. This CDR3 is CASSQDPGTATTNEKLFF. The CDR3 region has the DNA TGTGCCAGCAGCCAAGATCCTGGAACAGCTACAACTAATGAAAAACTGTTTTTT.